The TCR beta chain described here comes from a study of OX40 agonist ivuxolimab in advanced cancers. Data came from immunoSEQ multiplex PCR; TCRdb stores just in-frame clones and leaves some out. The sample has fewer than 80,000 clones, approximately 86% seen once. This clone showed up just a few times. Its cognate antigen is unknown. Other DNA sequences in this specimen translate into the identical CDR3. Whole-study results and caveats: The study did not work out the antigen specificity of the expanded peripheral T cells.

This receptor was taken from an adult with an advanced solid tumor such as melanoma, head and neck, liver or kidney cancer. Sequences were derived from CD4+ or CD8+ T cells sorted from blood, sampled in a trial of the OX40 agonist ivuxolimab.

This CDR3 is CASSLGMAALAGANVLTF. The CDR3 region has the DNA TGTGCCAGCAGCTTAGGTATGGCAGCCTTGGCTGGGGCCAACGTCCTGACTTTC. V and J are TRBV11-2 and TRBJ2-6, with D hard to call. The CDR3 is 18 residues long. Trimming shortened V by 1 base and J by 2 bases, and 15 bases separated the two germline ends. Germline V CDR1 and CDR2: SGHAT, FQNNGV. Variable domain in full (rest from reference TRBV11-2 and TRBJ2-6): EAGVAQSPRYKIIEKRQSVAFWCNPISGHATLYWYQQILGQGPKLLIQFQNNGVVDDSQLPKDRFSAERLKGVDSTLKIQPAKLEDSAVYLCASSLGMAALAGANVLTFGAGSRLTVL.